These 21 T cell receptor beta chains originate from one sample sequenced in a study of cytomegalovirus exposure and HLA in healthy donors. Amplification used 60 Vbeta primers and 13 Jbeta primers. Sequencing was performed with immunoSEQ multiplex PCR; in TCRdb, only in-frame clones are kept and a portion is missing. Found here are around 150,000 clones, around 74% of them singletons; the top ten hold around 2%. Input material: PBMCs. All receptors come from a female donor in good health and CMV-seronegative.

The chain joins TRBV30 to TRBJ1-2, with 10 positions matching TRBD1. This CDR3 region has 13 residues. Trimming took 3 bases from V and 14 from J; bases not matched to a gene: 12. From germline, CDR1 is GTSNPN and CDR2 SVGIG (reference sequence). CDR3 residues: CAWSMGTGETETF. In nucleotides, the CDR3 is TGTGCCTGGAGCATGGGGACAGGGGAAACAGAAACCTTC.

The CDR3 loop is CASRGLGVNYGYTF. The CDR3 DNA reads as TGTGCCAGCAGGGGACTTGGGGTCAACTATGGCTACACCTTC. The chain links TRBV7-9 to TRBJ1-2; D might be TRBD1 (5 bases). Germline V gene lookup returns CDR1 SEHNR and CDR2 FQNEAQ (reference sequence). V was shortened by 6 bases and J by 2 bases, with 13 bases between the two germline ends. This CDR3 has 14 amino acids.

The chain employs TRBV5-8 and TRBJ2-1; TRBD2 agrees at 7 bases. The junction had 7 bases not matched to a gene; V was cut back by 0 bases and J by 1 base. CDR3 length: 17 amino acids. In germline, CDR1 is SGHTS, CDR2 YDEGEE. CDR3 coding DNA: TGTGCCAGCAGCTTGGCCTTCGACGGGGGGTCCTACAATGAGCAGTTCTTC. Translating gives CASSLAFDGGSYNEQFF.

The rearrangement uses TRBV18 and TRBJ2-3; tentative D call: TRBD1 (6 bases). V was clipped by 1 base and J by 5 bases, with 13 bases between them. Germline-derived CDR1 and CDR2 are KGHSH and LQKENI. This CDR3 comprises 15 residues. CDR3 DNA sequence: TGTGCCAGCTCACCACTCCGGGACACTGGAGATACGCAGTATTTT. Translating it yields CASSPLRDTGDTQYF.

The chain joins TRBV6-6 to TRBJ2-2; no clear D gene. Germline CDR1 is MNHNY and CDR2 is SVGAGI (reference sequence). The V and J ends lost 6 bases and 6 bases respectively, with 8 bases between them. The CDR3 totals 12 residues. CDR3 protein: CASSPSAGELFF. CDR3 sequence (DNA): TGTGCCAGCAGCCCGAGCGCCGGGGAGCTGTTTTTT.

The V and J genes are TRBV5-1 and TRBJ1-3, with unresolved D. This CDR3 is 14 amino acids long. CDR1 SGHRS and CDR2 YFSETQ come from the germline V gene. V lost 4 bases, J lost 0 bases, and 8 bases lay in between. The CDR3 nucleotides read TGCGCCAGCAGCCCTGACACCTCTGGAAACACCATATATTTT. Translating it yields CASSPDTSGNTIYF.

This chain's CDR3 is CSVGLGQGDQPQHF. CDR3 DNA: TGCAGCGTTGGACTGGGACAGGGTGACCAGCCCCAGCATTTT. The chain has TRBV29-1 and TRBJ1-5, with 9 bases fitting TRBD1. Trimming at V came to 4 bases and at J to 7 bases, leaving 8 bases not matched to a gene. This CDR3 is built from 14 residues. Germline V CDR1 and CDR2: SQVTM, ANQGSEA.

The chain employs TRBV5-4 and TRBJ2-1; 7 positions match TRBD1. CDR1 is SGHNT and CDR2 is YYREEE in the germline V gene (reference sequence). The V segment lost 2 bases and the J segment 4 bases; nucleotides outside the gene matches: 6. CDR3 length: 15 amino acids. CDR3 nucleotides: TGTGCCAGCAGCTTCGGACAGGAGAAGTACAATGAGCAGTTCTTC. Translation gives CASSFGQEKYNEQFF.

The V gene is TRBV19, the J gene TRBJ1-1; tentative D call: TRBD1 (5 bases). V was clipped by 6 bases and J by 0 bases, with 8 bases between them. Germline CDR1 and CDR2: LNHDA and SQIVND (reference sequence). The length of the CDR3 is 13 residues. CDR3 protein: CASRVQVNTEAFF. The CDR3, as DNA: TGTGCCAGTAGGGTACAGGTGAACACTGAAGCTTTCTTT.

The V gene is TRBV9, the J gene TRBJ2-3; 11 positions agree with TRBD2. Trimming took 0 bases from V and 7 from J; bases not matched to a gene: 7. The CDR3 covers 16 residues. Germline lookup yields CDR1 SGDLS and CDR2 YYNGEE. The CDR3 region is CASSVGLAGGLYTQYF. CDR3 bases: TGTGCCAGCAGCGTAGGTTTAGCGGGGGGGCTCTATACGCAGTATTTT.

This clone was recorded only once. Here the CDR3 reads CASSPRSTSGYEQYF. The DNA for the CDR3 is TGTGCCAGTAGTCCGAGGTCGACTAGTGGCTACGAGCAGTACTTC. V and J are TRBV19 and TRBJ2-7; D perhaps matches TRBD2 (6 bases). V lost 5 bases to trimming and J lost 3 bases, with 17 bases between them. The CDR3 has 15 amino acids. Germline assignment: CDR1 LNHDA and CDR2 SQIVND (reference sequence).

The CDR3, as DNA: TGCAGCGTTTTAAGGGAATCACAGGGGACCACTGAAGCTTTCTTT. Amino acids: CSVLRESQGTTEAFF. The chain combines TRBV29-1 with TRBJ1-1, with 7 bases matching TRBD1. Trimming removed 5 bases from V and 4 bases from J; junction bases left unmatched: 13. The germline CDR1 and CDR2 sequences are SQVTM and ANQGSEA. CDR3 length: 15 amino acids.

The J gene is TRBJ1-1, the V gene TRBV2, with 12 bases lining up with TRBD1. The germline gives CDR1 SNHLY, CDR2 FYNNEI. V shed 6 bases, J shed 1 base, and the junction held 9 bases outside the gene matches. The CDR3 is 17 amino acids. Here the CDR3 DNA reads TGTGCCAGCAGCCAGGGACAGGGGGCACGAAGGAACACTGAAGCTTTCTTT. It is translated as CASSQGQGARRNTEAFF. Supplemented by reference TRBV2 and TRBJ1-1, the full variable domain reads EPEVTQTPSHQVTQMGQEVILRCVPISNHLYFYWYRQILGQKVEFLVSFYNNEISEKSEIFDDQFSVERPDGSNFTLKIRSTKLEDSAMYFCASSQGQGARRNTEAFFGQGTRLTVV.

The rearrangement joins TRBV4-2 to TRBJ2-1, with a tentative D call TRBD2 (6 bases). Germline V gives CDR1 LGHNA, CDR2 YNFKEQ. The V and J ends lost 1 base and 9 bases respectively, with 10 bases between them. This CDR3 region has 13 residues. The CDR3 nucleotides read TGTGCCAGCAGCCAAGGAGGGAGGCGTGAGCAGTTCTTC. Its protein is CASSQGGRREQFF.

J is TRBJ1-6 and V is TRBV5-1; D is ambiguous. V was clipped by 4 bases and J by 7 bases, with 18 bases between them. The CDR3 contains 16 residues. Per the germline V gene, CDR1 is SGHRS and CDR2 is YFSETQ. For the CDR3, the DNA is TGCGCCAGCAGCCCTAATGCGCCGAGTCGAAATTCACCCCTCCACTTT. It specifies CASSPNAPSRNSPLHF.

CDR3 coding DNA: TGCGCCAGCAGCTTGGAGTGGGCGCGCTATGGCTACACCTTC. Translating gives CASSLEWARYGYTF. The chain recombines TRBV5-1 with TRBJ1-2; D unresolved. The germline V gene encodes CDR1 SGHRS and CDR2 YFSETQ. The CDR3 covers 14 residues. V was trimmed by 0 bases and J by 4 bases, leaving 10 bases between them.

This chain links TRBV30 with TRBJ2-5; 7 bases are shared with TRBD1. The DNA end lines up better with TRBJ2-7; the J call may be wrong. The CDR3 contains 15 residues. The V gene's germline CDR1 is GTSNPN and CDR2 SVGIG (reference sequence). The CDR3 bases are TGTGCCTGGAGTCCCAACAGGGGCTTTACCTACGAGCAGTACTTC. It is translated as CAWSPNRGFTYEQYF.

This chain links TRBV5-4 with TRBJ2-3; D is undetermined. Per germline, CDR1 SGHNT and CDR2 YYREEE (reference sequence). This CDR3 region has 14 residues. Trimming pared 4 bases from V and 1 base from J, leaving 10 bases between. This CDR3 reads CASSTRLGTDTQYF. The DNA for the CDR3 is TGTGCCAGCAGCACCCGACTGGGCACAGATACGCAGTATTTT.

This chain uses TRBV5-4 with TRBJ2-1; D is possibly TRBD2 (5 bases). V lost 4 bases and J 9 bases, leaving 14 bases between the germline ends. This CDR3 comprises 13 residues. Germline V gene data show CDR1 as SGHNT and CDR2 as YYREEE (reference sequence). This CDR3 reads CASSRVPEGEQFF. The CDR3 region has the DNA TGTGCCAGCAGCCGGGTCCCAGAGGGTGAGCAGTTCTTC.

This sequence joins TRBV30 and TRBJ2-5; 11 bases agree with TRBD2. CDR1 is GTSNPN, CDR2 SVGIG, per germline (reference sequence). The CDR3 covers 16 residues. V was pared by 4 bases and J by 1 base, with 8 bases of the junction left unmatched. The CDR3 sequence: CAWMPLGLAAQETQYF. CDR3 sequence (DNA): TGTGCCTGGATGCCACTGGGACTAGCGGCCCAAGAGACCCAGTACTTC.

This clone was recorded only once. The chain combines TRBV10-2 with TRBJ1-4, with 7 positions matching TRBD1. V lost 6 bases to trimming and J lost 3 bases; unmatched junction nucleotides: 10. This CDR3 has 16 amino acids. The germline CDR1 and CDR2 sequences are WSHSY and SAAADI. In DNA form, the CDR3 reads TGCGCCAGCAGGATGGGCAGGGGGGAGTCTAATGAAAAACTGTTTTTT. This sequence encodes CASRMGRGESNEKLFF.